The 17 T cell receptor beta chains below come from one sample, sequenced in a study of blood T cell repertoires in COVID-19. Here immunoSEQ multiplex PCR was the method, and the copy in TCRdb shows in-frame clones only, minus some. The data show about 59,000 clones, approximately 89% seen once. Sequencing input: peripheral blood. These receptors all stem from a man aged 55-75 years with active or convalescent COVID-19.

V gene TRBV18 combines with J gene TRBJ2-5, with 9 bases identical to TRBD2. The CDR3 loop spans 15 amino acids. After removal of 6 bases from V and 2 bases from J, the junction contained 7 bases not matched to a gene. The germline V gene has CDR1 KGHSH and CDR2 LQKENI. The CDR3 DNA reads TGTGCCAGCTCTCGGACTAGCGATAGTCAAGAGACCCAGTACTTC. It yields the protein CASSRTSDSQETQYF.

The genes are TRBV6-5 and TRBJ2-6, with D unresolved. The CDR3 extends over 15 amino acids. V was clipped by 0 bases and J by 2 bases, with 5 bases between them. The V gene's germline CDR1 is MNHEY and CDR2 SVGAGI. The CDR3 coding sequence is TGTGCCAGCAGTTACTCGCGGACTGGGGCCAACGTCCTGACTTTC. Protein sequence: CASSYSRTGANVLTF.

V is TRBV9 and J is TRBJ2-3; D is uncertain. This CDR3 has 15 residues. Germline CDR1 SGDLS, CDR2 YYNGEE. Trimming took off 4 bases at V and 0 bases at J, with 12 bases between the two ends. In DNA, the CDR3 is TGTGCCAGCAGCCCGCGCCCTACTAGCACAGATACGCAGTATTTT. Residues: CASSPRPTSTDTQYF.

This clone has only one observation. The chain has TRBV5-1 and TRBJ2-2, with TRBD2 identical over 9 bases. This CDR3 has 15 amino acids. The ends lost 4 bases at V and 7 bases at J; junction bases unmatched: 8. Germline lookup yields CDR1 SGHRS and CDR2 YFSETQ. Here the CDR3 reads CASSPGGGGGGELFF. DNA for the CDR3: TGCGCCAGCAGCCCCGGCGGGGGGGGCGGCGGGGAGCTGTTTTTT.

V and J are TRBV11-2 and TRBJ1-2; unclear D gene. Germline CDR1 reads SGHAT; CDR2 reads FQNNGV. This CDR3 contains 15 residues. Trimming removed 4 bases from V and 0 bases from J, with 12 bases in between. The CDR3 DNA reads as TGTGCCAGCAGCTCCAGGCTAACAGCTAACTATGGCTACACCTTC. Residues: CASSSRLTANYGYTF.

This clone was observed a few times. The chain combines TRBV9 with TRBJ1-6; TRBD1 might be the D (5 bases). The CDR3 sequence is 14 residues long. Between the trimmed V and J ends, which lost 2 bases and 8 bases, there was a span of 11 bases. The germline gives CDR1 SGDLS, CDR2 YYNGEE. CDR3 DNA: TGTGCCAGCAGCGTCGACAGTGGAGATTCACCCCTCCACTTT. This translates into CASSVDSGDSPLHF.

This sequence joins TRBV10-3 and TRBJ1-1, with a tentative D call TRBD1 (5 bases). Germline-derived CDR1 and CDR2 are ENHRY and SYGVKD. With 4 bases removed from V and 8 bases from J, the gap between germline ends came to 11 bases. CDR3 length: 12 amino acids. DNA for the CDR3: TGTGCCATCAGTGGGGCGGGGCGCGAAGCTTTCTTT. It codes for CAISGAGREAFF.

This sequence joins TRBV5-5 and TRBJ1-1, with 8 bases fitting TRBD1. The germline CDR1 and CDR2 sequences are SGHKS and YYEKEE (reference sequence). The CDR3 contains 15 residues. V was pared by 4 bases and J by 4 bases, with 9 bases of the junction left unmatched. CDR3 nucleotide sequence: TGTGCCAGCAGCCCGGACAGGGCCGGGGGCACTGAAGCTTTCTTT. It encodes CASSPDRAGGTEAFF. The entire variable domain, with the rest obtained from reference TRBV5-5 and TRBJ1-1, is as follows: DAGVTQSPTHLIKTRGQQVTLRCSPISGHKSVSWYQQVLGQGPQFIFQYYEKEERGRGNFPDRFSARQFPNYSSELNVNALLLGDSALYLCASSPDRAGGTEAFFGQGTRLTVV.

The chain couples TRBV6-5 to TRBJ2-7; D call uncertain. V lost 6 bases to trimming and J lost 3 bases, with 6 bases between them. The germline V gene encodes CDR1 MNHEY and CDR2 SVGAGI. The CDR3 runs to 11 residues. CDR3 sequence (DNA): TGTGCCAGCAGGAACAACTACGAGCAGTACTTC. This gives the protein CASRNNYEQYF.

This CDR3 reads CASAPTSRGYTF. The CDR3 coding sequence is TGTGCCAGCGCCCCCACTTCCAGGGGCTACACCTTC. The chain couples TRBV18 to TRBJ1-2, with D unclear. The CDR3 contains 12 residues. Per the germline V gene, CDR1 is KGHSH and CDR2 is LQKENI. V was cut by 8 bases and J by 8 bases, with 15 bases left in between.

The chain uses TRBV28 and TRBJ2-3; D is perhaps TRBD1 (6 bases). In germline, CDR1 is MDHEN, CDR2 SYDVKM. V shed 6 bases and J shed 1 base, with 14 bases lying between them. CDR3 length: 15 amino acids. In nucleotides, the CDR3 is TGTGCCAGCAGCCCGCGAGGGGGAGGCACAGATACGCAGTATTTT. Its translation: CASSPRGGGTDTQYF. Supplemented by reference TRBV28 and TRBJ2-3, the full variable domain reads DVKVTQSSRYLVKRTGEKVFLECVQDMDHENMFWYRQDPGLGLRLIYFSYDVKMKEKGDIPEGYSVSREKKERFSLILESASTNQTSMYLCASSPRGGGTDTQYFGPGTRLTVL.

This rearrangement joins TRBV19 to TRBJ2-7, with 7 bases matching TRBD2. This CDR3 spans 16 amino acids. The J segment lost 1 base and the V segment lost 4 bases, leaving 10 bases of the junction unmatched. The germline gives CDR1 LNHDA, CDR2 SQIVND (reference sequence). The CDR3 nucleotides are TGTGCCAGTAGTACACGACTAGCCTTCAGGTCCTACGAGCAGTACTTC. Protein product: CASSTRLAFRSYEQYF.

The chain recombines TRBV28 with TRBJ1-5, with 8 bases lining up with TRBD1. The V segment lost 4 bases and the J segment 5 bases; nucleotides outside the gene matches: 7. This CDR3 spans 15 amino acids. CDR1 and CDR2 (germline): MDHEN, SYDVKM. This CDR3 reads CASSSQGEVHQPQHF. CDR3 bases: TGTGCCAGCAGTTCACAGGGGGAAGTCCATCAGCCCCAGCATTTT. Together with reference TRBV28 and TRBJ1-5, the CDR3 gives the full variable domain: DVKVTQSSRYLVKRTGEKVFLECVQDMDHENMFWYRQDPGLGLRLIYFSYDVKMKEKGDIPEGYSVSREKKERFSLILESASTNQTSMYLCASSSQGEVHQPQHFGDGTRLSIL.

This chain links TRBV9 with TRBJ1-1, with a possible D match to TRBD1 (5 bases). The CDR3 extends over 14 amino acids. Germline V gives CDR1 SGDLS, CDR2 YYNGEE. V lost 0 bases and J 11 bases, leaving 17 bases between the germline ends. The chain's CDR3 is CASSVDPGGSKAFF. CDR3 DNA sequence: TGTGCCAGCAGCGTAGATCCGGGGGGTAGTAAGGCTTTCTTT.

The rearrangement links TRBV5-1 to TRBJ2-3; D is possibly TRBD1 (6 bases). Trimming took off 0 bases at V and 3 bases at J, with 8 bases between the two ends. CDR3 length: 14 amino acids. Germline CDR1 and CDR2: SGHRS and YFSETQ. CDR3 protein: CASSLGTATDTQYF. The CDR3 DNA reads TGCGCCAGCAGCTTGGGGACAGCGACAGATACGCAGTATTTT.

The rearrangement uses TRBV19 and TRBJ1-4; 9 bases are a match to TRBD1. CDR3 size: 16 residues. The trim removed 5 bases at V and 6 bases at J, leaving 10 bases unmatched. In germline, CDR1 is LNHDA, CDR2 SQIVND (reference sequence). The CDR3: CASSSSKGQGYEKLFF. The CDR3 DNA follows: TGTGCCAGTAGTTCATCTAAGGGACAGGGTTATGAAAAACTGTTTTTT.

This sequence joins TRBV10-2 and TRBJ2-7; 14 nucleotides match TRBD2. CDR1 and CDR2 from the germline V gene are WSHSY and SAAADI. This CDR3 is 15 amino acids long. V shed 7 bases and J 7 bases; nucleotides not matched to a gene: 9. The CDR3 DNA is TGCGCCAGCACTCCGGGACTAGCGGGAGCGGAAGAGCAGTACTTC. Amino acid sequence: CASTPGLAGAEEQYF.